These 22 T cell receptor beta chains share one sample of origin, sequenced in a study of blood T cells in healthy people across ages. Alongside a J-beta primer mix, a sample-barcoded 5' primer served in a second PCR lasting about 7 to 12 cycles. From the 5' RACE reads, TCRdb called clonotypes with MiXCR, one entry per CDR3 protein. The data contain some 940,000 distinct CDR3 sequences, 25% to 35% of them singletons. This same sample was also part of a study on T cells of mothers and their children.

The sequenced sample consisted of blood. The origin of the receptors is a middle-aged woman in good health.

In regard to this clonotype: A much larger clone lies a single base off, so this may be a read error. The chain employs TRBV7-6 and TRBJ2-4; 7 bases map to TRBD1. TRBJ2-7 explains the end of the DNA better; the J call may be wrong. Germline V gene lookup returns CDR1 SGHVS and CDR2 FNYEAQ. The CDR3 covers 15 residues. The chain's CDR3 is CASSSETGIRYEQYF. In nucleotides, the CDR3 is TGTGCCAGCAGCTCCGAGACAGGGATAAGATACGAGCAGTACTTC.

This clonotype turned up a few times. The rearrangement links TRBV6-1 to TRBJ2-2, with D uncertain. Deletions cut 8 bases from V and 0 bases from J, with 7 bases between. This CDR3 has 13 residues. The germline gives CDR1 MNHNS, CDR2 SASEGT. CDR3: CASWKSNTGELFF. The CDR3 nucleotides are TGTGCCAGCTGGAAATCGAACACCGGGGAGCTGTTTTTT.

This clonotype came up a few times. The gene calls are TRBV15 and TRBJ2-5, with TRBD1 matching over 7 bases. This CDR3 has 17 amino acids. The V segment lost 1 base and the J segment 3 bases; nucleotides outside the gene matches: 11. Germline CDR1 and CDR2: LNHNV and YYDKDF (reference sequence). The DNA of the CDR3 is TGTGCCACCAGCAGAGTTACCGGGACAGCCCTGGAAGAGACCCAGTACTTC. Protein sequence: CATSRVTGTALEETQYF.

This clonotype occurred a few times. V usage is TRBV18 and J usage is TRBJ1-4; D not certain. This CDR3 contains 14 residues. In germline, CDR1 is KGHSH, CDR2 LQKENI. The germline V and J ends were trimmed by 3 bases and 2 bases, with 7 bases remaining between them. The CDR3 sequence: CASSPRDTNEKLFF. CDR3 bases: TGTGCCAGCTCACCTCGGGATACTAATGAAAAACTGTTTTTT.

This clonotype was found many times. The rearrangement uses TRBV7-2 and TRBJ2-7; 7 bases are a match to TRBD2. With 5 bases clipped from V and 4 bases from J, the junction kept 8 bases outside the gene matches. There are 14 residues in the CDR3. Germline V gene data show CDR1 as SGHTA and CDR2 as FQGNSA. DNA for the CDR3: TGTGCCAGCAGCCCCCAGCCGGGGGGTTACGAGCAGTACTTC. Its protein is CASSPQPGGYEQYF.

Notes on this clonotype: A much more abundant neighbour one base away suggests this may be a read error. This chain uses TRBV7-3 with TRBJ2-1; perhaps TRBD2 as D (5 bases). The CDR3 spans 14 residues. Germline CDR1 reads SGHTA; CDR2 reads FQGTGA. The V gene lost 5 bases and the J gene lost 13 bases, with 21 bases spanning the gap. Here the CDR3 reads CASSRSGAGETQFF. DNA for the CDR3: TGTGCCAGCAGCCGGTCCGGCGCCGGGGAGACCCAGTTCTTC.

This clonotype was observed a few times. V and J are TRBV12-3 or TRBV12-4 and TRBJ2-3; D gene ambiguous. The CDR3 is 13 amino acids. V lost 3 bases and J lost 6, with 10 bases in between. CDR3 region: CASSFEVRDTQYF. In DNA form, the CDR3 reads TGTGCCAGCAGTTTTGAAGTCCGGGATACGCAGTATTTT.

This clonotype was seen a handful of times. This rearrangement joins TRBV12-3 or TRBV12-4 to TRBJ1-6, with 10 positions matching TRBD1. This CDR3 region has 15 residues. The trim removed 4 bases at V and 7 bases at J, leaving 4 bases unmatched. The CDR3 loop reads CASSSLGQGNSPLHF. The CDR3 nucleotides read TGTGCCAGCAGTTCCCTGGGACAGGGGAATTCACCCCTCCACTTT.

CDR3 amino acids: CASSLGGQDTQYF. The CDR3 DNA reads TGTGCCAGCAGCTTAGGGGGTCAAGATACGCAGTATTTT. V is TRBV7-9 and J is TRBJ2-3, with D unresolved. V lost 1 base, J lost 5 bases, and 7 bases lay in between. The CDR3 totals 13 residues. The germline CDR1 and CDR2 sequences are SEHNR and FQNEAQ (reference sequence).

The chain combines TRBV6-2 or TRBV6-3 with TRBJ1-5; 8 bases fit TRBD1. The germline V gene has CDR1 MNHEY and CDR2 SVGEGT. The CDR3 length is 14 residues. V gave up 9 bases and J gave up 7 bases; unmatched junction bases: 11. The CDR3 region has the DNA TGTGCCAGTAGGGCGGACAGGGTGGCCCAGCCCCAGCATTTT. Its protein product is CASRADRVAQPQHF.

The table lists this clonotype with many counts. The V call is TRBV11-2, the J call TRBJ2-1; D gene ambiguous. CDR3 length equals 14 residues. V was trimmed by 4 bases and J by 7 bases, leaving 14 bases between them. Germline V gene data show CDR1 as SGHAT and CDR2 as FQNNGV. The CDR3 nucleotides read TGTGCCAGCAGCTATTTTGCTATCGGGAATGAGCAGTTCTTC. Encoded protein: CASSYFAIGNEQFF.

This clonotype was seen ten or more times. The chain employs TRBV12-3 or TRBV12-4 and TRBJ2-3; 9 nucleotides match TRBD2. CDR3 length: 15 residues. V trimming: 5 bases; J trimming: 2 bases; junction bases outside the gene matches: 5. The CDR3 reads CASSTLAGNTDTQYF. The CDR3 DNA is TGTGCCAGCAGTACCCTAGCGGGGAACACAGATACGCAGTATTTT.

This clonotype occurred a few times. The gene calls are TRBV4-1 and TRBJ2-1, with 7 bases aligning to TRBD2. The CDR3 has 20 residues. Germline trimming cut 1 base from V and 0 bases from J; bases unmatched to any gene: 15. Germline V lookup: CDR1 MGHRA, CDR2 YSYEKL. Here the CDR3 reads CASSQVGLSGPGGSYNEQFF. The CDR3 DNA reads TGCGCCAGCAGCCAAGTCGGACTTAGCGGGCCGGGTGGCTCCTACAATGAGCAGTTCTTC.

Only a few counts were recorded for this clonotype. It may be a read error: a sequence one base away is much more abundant. CDR3 DNA: TGTGCCAGCAGCTCGGGACAGGGATCCTACAATGAGCAGTACTTC. Amino acids: CASSSGQGSYNEQYF. The chain carries TRBV7-2 and TRBJ2-1; 9 bases are shared with TRBD1. The end of the DNA fits TRBJ2-7 better, so the J call may be wrong. Germline V CDR1 and CDR2: SGHTA, FQGNSA. CDR3 length equals 15 residues.

V gene TRBV29-1 combines with J gene TRBJ1-5, with D maybe TRBD1 (6 bases). Germline V gene sequence: CDR1 SQVTM, CDR2 ANQGSEA. This CDR3 is built from 15 residues. V was pared by 3 bases and J by 2 bases, with 14 bases between. The CDR3 coding sequence is TGCAGCGTTGAGCTCCCAGGGGTCGGCAATCAGCCCCAGCATTTT. Its protein product is CSVELPGVGNQPQHF.

Note on this clonotype: The junction shows a germline mismatch at one end, possibly a read error. The chain links TRBV27 to TRBJ2-3, with a tentative D call TRBD2 (6 bases). Germline CDR1 is MNHEY and CDR2 is SMNVEV (reference sequence). This CDR3 region has 14 residues. CDR3 loop: CASGLGLSTDTQYF. CDR3 DNA sequence: TGTGCCAGCGGTTTGGGACTTAGCACAGATACGCAGTATTTT.

The chain links TRBV20-1 to TRBJ2-7; TRBD2 matches 7 bases. The germline gives CDR1 DFQATT, CDR2 SNEGSKA (reference sequence). This CDR3 is built from 12 residues. The V gene end was trimmed by 6 bases and the J gene end by 7 bases; junction bases not matched to a gene: 9. The CDR3 DNA reads TGCAGTGCCCAAACTGACGGGGGGGAGCAGTACTTC. Its translation: CSAQTDGGEQYF.

This clonotype was picked up one time. This rearrangement joins TRBV6-2 or TRBV6-3 to TRBJ2-2, with 8 positions matching TRBD1. Germline CDR1 is MNHEY and CDR2 is SVGEGT. The trim removed 2 bases at V and 6 bases at J, leaving 5 bases unmatched. The CDR3 has 15 residues. The CDR3 DNA is TGTGCCAGCAGTTACATCAGGGGGCTGGCCGGGGAGCTGTTTTTT. Translated: CASSYIRGLAGELFF.

This clonotype was picked up many times. The J gene is TRBJ2-7, the V gene TRBV12-3 or TRBV12-4; D perhaps matches TRBD1 (6 bases). This CDR3 spans 14 amino acids. Between the trimmed V and J ends, which lost 4 bases and 2 bases, there was a span of 12 bases. CDR3 coding DNA: TGTGCCAGCAGTTCCCCAGGGGCCCCCTACGAGCAGTACTTC. Its translation: CASSSPGAPYEQYF.

The chain is built from TRBV5-1 and TRBJ2-1; D remains unclear. V was clipped by 4 bases and J by 2 bases, with 13 bases between them. Germline assignment: CDR1 SGHRS and CDR2 YFSETQ. There are 15 residues in the CDR3. The CDR3 reads CASSVEQLAYNEQFF. The CDR3 nucleotides read TGCGCCAGCAGCGTGGAACAGCTTGCCTACAATGAGCAGTTCTTC.

The V gene is TRBV5-1, the J gene TRBJ1-1; 10 bases are a match to TRBD1. Germline-derived CDR1 and CDR2 are SGHRS and YFSETQ. The CDR3 spans 17 residues. The trim removed 2 bases at V and 0 bases at J, leaving 7 bases unmatched. CDR3 region: CASSLRTGGNMNTEAFF. The CDR3 bases are TGCGCCAGCAGCTTAAGGACAGGGGGGAACATGAACACTGAAGCTTTCTTT.

V and J are TRBV25-1 and TRBJ1-2; no definite D call. Trimming shortened V by 3 bases and J by 4 bases, and 6 bases separated the two germline ends. The CDR3 totals 12 residues. Germline V CDR1 and CDR2: MGHDK, SYGVNS. The CDR3 loop reads CASSDNIYGYTF. In nucleotides, the CDR3 is TGTGCCAGCAGTGATAATATCTATGGCTACACCTTC.